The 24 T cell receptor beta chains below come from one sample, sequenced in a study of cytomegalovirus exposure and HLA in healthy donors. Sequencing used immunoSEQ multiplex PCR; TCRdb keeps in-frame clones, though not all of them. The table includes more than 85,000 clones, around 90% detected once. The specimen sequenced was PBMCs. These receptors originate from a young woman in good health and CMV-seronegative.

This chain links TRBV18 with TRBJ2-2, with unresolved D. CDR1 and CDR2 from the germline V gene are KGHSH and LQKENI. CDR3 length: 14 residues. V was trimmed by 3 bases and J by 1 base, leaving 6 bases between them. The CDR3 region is CASSPVRNTGELFF. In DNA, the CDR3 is TGTGCCAGCTCACCTGTCAGGAACACCGGGGAGCTGTTTTTT. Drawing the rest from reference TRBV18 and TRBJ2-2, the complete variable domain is NAGVMQNPRHLVRRRGQEARLRCSPMKGHSHVYWYRQLPEEGLKFMVYLQKENIIDESGMPKERFSAEFPKEGPSILRIQQVVRGDSAAYFCASSPVRNTGELFFGEGSRLTVL.

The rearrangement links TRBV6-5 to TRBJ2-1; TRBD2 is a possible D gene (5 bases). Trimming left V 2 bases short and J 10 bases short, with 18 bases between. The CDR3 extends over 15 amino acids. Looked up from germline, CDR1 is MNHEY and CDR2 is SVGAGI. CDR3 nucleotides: TGTGCCAGCAGTTACGATCGAGTACTAGTTCGGGAGCAGTTCTTC. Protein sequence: CASSYDRVLVREQFF.

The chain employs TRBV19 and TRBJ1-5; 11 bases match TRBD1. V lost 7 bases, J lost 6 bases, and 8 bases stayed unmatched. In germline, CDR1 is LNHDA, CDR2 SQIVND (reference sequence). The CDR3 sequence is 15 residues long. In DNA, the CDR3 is TGTGCCAGTACCCCGGGACAGGGGGTCGGTCAGCCCCAGCATTTT. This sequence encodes CASTPGQGVGQPQHF.

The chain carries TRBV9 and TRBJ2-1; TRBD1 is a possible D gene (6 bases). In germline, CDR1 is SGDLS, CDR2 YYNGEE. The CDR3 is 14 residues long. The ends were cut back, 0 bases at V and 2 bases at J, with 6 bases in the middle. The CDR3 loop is CASSVGQAYNEQFF. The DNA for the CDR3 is TGTGCCAGCAGCGTAGGACAGGCCTACAATGAGCAGTTCTTC.

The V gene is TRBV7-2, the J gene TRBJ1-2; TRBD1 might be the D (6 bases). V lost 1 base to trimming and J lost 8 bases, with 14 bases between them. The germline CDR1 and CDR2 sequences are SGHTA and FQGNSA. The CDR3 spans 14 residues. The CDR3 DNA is TGTGCCAGCAGCTTAGTCCTGGGGGCGAAAGGCTACACCTTC. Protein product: CASSLVLGAKGYTF. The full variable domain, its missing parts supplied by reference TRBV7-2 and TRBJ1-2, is GAGVSQSPSNKVTEKGKDVELRCDPISGHTALYWYRQSLGQGLEFLIYFQGNSAPDKSGLPSDRFSAERTGGSVSTLTIQRTQQEDSAVYLCASSLVLGAKGYTFGSGTRLTVV.

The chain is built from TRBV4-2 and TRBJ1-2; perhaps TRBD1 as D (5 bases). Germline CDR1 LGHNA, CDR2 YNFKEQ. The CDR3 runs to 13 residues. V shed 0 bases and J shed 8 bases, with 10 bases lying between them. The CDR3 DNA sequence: TGTGCCAGCAGCCAAGAAAATGCAGGGGGCTACACCTTC. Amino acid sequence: CASSQENAGGYTF.

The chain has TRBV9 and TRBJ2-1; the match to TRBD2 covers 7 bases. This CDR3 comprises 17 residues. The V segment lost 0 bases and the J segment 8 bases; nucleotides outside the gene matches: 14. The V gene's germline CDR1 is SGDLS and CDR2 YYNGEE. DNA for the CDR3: TGTGCCAGCAGCGTAGGAGGACGGGGCGGGAGTAGGGATGAGCAGTTCTTC. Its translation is CASSVGGRGGSRDEQFF.

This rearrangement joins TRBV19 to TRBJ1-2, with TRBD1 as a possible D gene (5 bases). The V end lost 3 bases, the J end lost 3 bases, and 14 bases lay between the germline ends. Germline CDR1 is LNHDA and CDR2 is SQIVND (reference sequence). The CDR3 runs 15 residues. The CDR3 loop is CASSMGGDLDYGYTF. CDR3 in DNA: TGTGCCAGTAGTATGGGGGGAGACCTCGACTATGGCTACACCTTC.

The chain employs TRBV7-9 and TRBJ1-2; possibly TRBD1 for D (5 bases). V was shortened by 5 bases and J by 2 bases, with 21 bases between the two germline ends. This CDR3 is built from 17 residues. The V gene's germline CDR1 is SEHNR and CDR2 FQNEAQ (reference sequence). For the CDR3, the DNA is TGTGCCAGCAGCCATCCCAACGGGGGTTCGCCCAACTATGGCTACACCTTC. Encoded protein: CASSHPNGGSPNYGYTF. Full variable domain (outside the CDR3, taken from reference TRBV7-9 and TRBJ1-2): DTGVSQNPRHKITKRGQNVTFRCDPISEHNRLYWYRQTLGQGPEFLTYFQNEAQLEKSRLLSDRFSAERPKGSFSTLEIQRTEQGDSAMYLCASSHPNGGSPNYGYTFGSGTRLTVV.

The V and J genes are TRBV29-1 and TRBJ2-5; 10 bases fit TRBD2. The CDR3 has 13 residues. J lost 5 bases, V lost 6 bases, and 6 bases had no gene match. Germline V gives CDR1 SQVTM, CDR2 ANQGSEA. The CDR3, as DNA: TGCAGCGTAAGCGGGAGGGCCGTGGAGACCCAGTACTTC. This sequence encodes CSVSGRAVETQYF.

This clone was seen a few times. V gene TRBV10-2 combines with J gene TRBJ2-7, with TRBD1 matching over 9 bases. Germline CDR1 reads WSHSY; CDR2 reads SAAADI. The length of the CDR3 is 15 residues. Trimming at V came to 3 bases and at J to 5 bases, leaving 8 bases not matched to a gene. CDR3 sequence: CASSEIWDREDEQYF. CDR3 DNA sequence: TGCGCCAGCAGTGAAATTTGGGACAGGGAGGACGAGCAGTACTTC.

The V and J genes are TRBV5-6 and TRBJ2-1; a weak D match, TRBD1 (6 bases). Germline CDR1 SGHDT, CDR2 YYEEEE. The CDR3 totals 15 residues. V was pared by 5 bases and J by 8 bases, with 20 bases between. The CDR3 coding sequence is TGTGCCAGCAGTCCTTCCCCCACAGGGAAGGATGAGCAGTTCTTC. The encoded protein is CASSPSPTGKDEQFF.

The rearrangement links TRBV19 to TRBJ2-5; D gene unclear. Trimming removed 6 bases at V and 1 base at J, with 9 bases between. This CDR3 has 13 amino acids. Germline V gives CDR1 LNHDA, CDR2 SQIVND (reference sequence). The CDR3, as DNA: TGTGCCAGTAGCTGGCTCCTCCAAGAGACCCAGTACTTC. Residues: CASSWLLQETQYF.

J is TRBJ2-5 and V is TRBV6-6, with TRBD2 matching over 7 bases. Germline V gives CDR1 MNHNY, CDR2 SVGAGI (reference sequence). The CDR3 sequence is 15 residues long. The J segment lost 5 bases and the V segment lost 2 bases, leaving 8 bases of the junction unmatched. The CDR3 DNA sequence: TGTGCCAGCAGTTACGGCCTAGCGGAGGTGGAGACCCAGTACTTC. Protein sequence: CASSYGLAEVETQYF.

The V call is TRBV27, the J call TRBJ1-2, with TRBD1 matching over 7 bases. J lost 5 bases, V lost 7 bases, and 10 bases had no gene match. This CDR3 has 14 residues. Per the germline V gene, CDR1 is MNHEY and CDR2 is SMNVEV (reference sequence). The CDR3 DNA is TGTGCCAGCACCCCCGACAGGGAGAATTATGGCTACACCTTC. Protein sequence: CASTPDRENYGYTF.

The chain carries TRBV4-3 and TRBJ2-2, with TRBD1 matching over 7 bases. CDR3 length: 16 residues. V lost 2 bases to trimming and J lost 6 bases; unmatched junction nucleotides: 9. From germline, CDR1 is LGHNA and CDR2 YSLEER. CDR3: CASSQKTGWYPGELFF. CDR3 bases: TGCGCCAGCAGCCAAAAGACAGGGTGGTATCCCGGGGAGCTGTTTTTT.

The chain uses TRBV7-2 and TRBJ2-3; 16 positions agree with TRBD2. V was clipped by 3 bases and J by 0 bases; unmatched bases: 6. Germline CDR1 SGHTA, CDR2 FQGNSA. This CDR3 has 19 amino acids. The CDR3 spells CASSFPGLAGGASTDTQYF. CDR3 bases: TGTGCCAGCAGCTTTCCGGGACTAGCGGGGGGGGCTAGCACAGATACGCAGTATTTT.

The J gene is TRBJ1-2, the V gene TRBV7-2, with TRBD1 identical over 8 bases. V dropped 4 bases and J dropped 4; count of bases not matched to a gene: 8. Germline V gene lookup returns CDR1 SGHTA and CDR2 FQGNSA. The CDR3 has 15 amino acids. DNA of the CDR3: TGTGCCAGCAGCTCAAGGACCGGGACAGGCTATGGCTACACCTTC. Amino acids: CASSSRTGTGYGYTF.

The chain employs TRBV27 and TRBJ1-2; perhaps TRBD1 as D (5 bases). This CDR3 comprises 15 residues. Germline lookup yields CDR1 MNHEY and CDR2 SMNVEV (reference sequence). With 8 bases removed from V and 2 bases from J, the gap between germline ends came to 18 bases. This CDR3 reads CASCRDSVRNYGYTF. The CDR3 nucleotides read TGTGCCAGCTGCCGGGACTCGGTGAGGAACTATGGCTACACCTTC.

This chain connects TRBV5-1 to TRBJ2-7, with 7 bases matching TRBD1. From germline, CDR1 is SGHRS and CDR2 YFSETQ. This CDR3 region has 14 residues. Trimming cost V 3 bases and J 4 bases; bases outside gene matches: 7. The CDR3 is CASSWAGGMYEQYF. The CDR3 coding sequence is TGCGCCAGCAGCTGGGCAGGGGGTATGTACGAGCAGTACTTC.

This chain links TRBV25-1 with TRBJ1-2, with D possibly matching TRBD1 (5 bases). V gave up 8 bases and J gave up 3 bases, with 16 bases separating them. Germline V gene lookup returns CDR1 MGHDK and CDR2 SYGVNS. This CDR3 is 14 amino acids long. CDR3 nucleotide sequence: TGTGCCAGCGGGGACCGTGCGGGGTACTATGGCTACACCTTC. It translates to CASGDRAGYYGYTF.

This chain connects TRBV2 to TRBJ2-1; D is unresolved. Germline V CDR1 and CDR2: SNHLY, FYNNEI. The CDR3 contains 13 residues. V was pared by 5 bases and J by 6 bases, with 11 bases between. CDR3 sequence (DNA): TGTGCCAGCAGTCCCCCCAGTGGCAATGAGCAGTTCTTC. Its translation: CASSPPSGNEQFF.

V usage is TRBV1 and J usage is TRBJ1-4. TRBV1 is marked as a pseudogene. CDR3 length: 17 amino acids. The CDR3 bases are TGCACCAGCAGCCAAGGAAATGGGAGGGTCGGTAATGAAAAACTGTTTTTT. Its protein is CTSSQGNGRVGNEKLFF.

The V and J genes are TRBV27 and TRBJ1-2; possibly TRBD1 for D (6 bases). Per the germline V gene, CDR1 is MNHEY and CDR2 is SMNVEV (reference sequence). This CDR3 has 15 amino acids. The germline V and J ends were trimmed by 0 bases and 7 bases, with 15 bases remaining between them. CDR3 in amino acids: CASSLSKQGGAGYTF. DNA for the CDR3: TGTGCCAGCAGTTTATCCAAACAGGGCGGTGCTGGCTACACCTTC.